This T cell receptor beta chain appears in the sequencing data of a study of OX40 agonist ivuxolimab in advanced cancers. Context from the whole study: Ivuxolimab was an agonistic, fully human IgG2 monoclonal antibody directed against OX40 (CD134), a costimulatory receptor. The paper describes the monotherapy dose-escalation part (N of about 52 patients) of the phase I trial of ivuxolimab. The purpose of peripheral TCRbeta sequencing was to test whether ivuxolimab changed TCR sequence diversity and led to clonal T-cell expansion. Among the roughly 52 dose-escalation patients, approximately 20 had hepatocellular carcinoma, approximately 15 melanoma, 9 renal cell carcinoma and 9 head and neck cancer. Intravenous ivuxolimab was administered to patients every 2 weeks at six dose levels: 0.01, 0.1, 0.3, 1.5, 3 and 10 mg/kg. Prior anti-PD-1, anti-PD-L1 or anti-CTLA-4 therapy was permitted, and approximately 40% of dose-escalation patients had received checkpoint inhibitors. A male proportion of 70% to 90% and a mean age of roughly 58 years, ranging from 23 to 79, were recorded for the dose-escalation cohort. Partial responses occurred in three dose-escalation patients: two with cutaneous melanoma and one with hepatocellular carcinoma. Results the study describes overall, beyond this receptor: Low levels of normalized T-cell clonal expansion were also seen in some nonresponding patients. In the 0.1-3.0 mg/kg groups, partial responders were among the patients with the lowest normalized peripheral clonal expansion, particularly in CD8+ T cells. At doses of 0.1 to 3.0 mg/kg, clonal expansion of both CD4+ and CD8+ T cells in blood was seen between baseline and week 6. Antigen specificity was not determined for the clonally expanded peripheral T cells. On average, CD8+ T cells showed more expanded clones than CD4+ T cells after ivuxolimab.

Genomic DNA was extracted from sorted cells for sequencing of the TCRbeta CDR3 region. The immunoSEQ Assay was used to sequence the TCRbeta CDR3 regions. TCRdb provides this immuneACCESS table in a form limited to in-frame rearrangements. Some clones are lacking; in checked studies, under half of them reflect an unresolved V gene, and why the rest are absent is not known. For this sample the table gives approximately 66,000 clones, of which around 87% were detected only once. Of the sample, around 6% is held by the ten largest clones. Notes on this clone: Its binding antigen is unknown. Base quality data are lacking; no much larger clone is found one base away.

Patients with autoimmune disease history or receiving systemic immunosuppression were excluded from the trial. Peripheral blood for TCR sequencing was collected from all dose cohorts at baseline, on cycle 4 day 1, and on cycle 7 day 1. The samples were taken from a phase I, first-in-human, multicenter, open-label dose-escalation trial of ivuxolimab. Adults with locally advanced or metastatic melanoma, renal cell carcinoma, hepatocellular carcinoma or head and neck squamous cell carcinoma were enrolled in the trial. Before TCR sequencing, CD4+ and CD8+ T cells were separately sorted from peripheral blood. Taken from the germline V gene, the CDR1 and CDR2 loops are KGHSH and LQKENI. V and J are truncated by 3 bases and 0 bases respectively, leaving an intervening sequence of 17 bases. From the cysteine up to the phenylalanine, the CDR3 has a length of 17 residues. Here the CDR3 DNA is all that survives: 51 bases in frame from base 1.

The sequenced sample was CD4+ or CD8+ T cells sorted from blood, obtained in a trial of the OX40 agonist ivuxolimab. The chain couples TRBV18 to TRBJ1-1; confidence is insufficient to name the D gene. This TCR was recovered from an adult with an advanced solid tumor such as melanoma, head and neck, liver or kidney cancer. The CDR3 sequence is CASSPRPYRVMNTEAFF. The nucleotide sequence is given as TGTGCCAGCTCACCTAGGCCTTACAGAGTTATGAACACTGAAGCTTTCTTT.